This TCR beta chain derives from a study of blood T cell repertoires in COVID-19 (dated by TCRdb to about 2020). For the study in its entirety: The collaborator samples originated in the United States, Italy and Spain and spanned the acute and convalescent phases of COVID-19. The material from the prospective study consisted of cDNA or gDNA derived from T cells, B-cell-depleted T cells, or PBMCs. Subjects who had been exposed to COVID-19, were actively infected with it, or had recovered from it provided the deeply sampled blood TCRbeta repertoires that made up the dataset. A freely available public database, intended as a resource for researchers studying the immune response to SARS-CoV-2, is where the repertoires were released. Samples were obtained from the ongoing ImmuneRACE study (first 160 participants) and from approximately 1,200 subjects provided by 6 global collaborators. Sample metadata almost always included a de-identified subject ID, COVID-19 status, age in years and sex. Where available, HLA class I and class II types were taken from metadata supplied by the sample provider and were not determined by assay-based typing.

As for this clone: The antigen it recognizes is unknown. No base quality values were provided; no much bigger clone lies one nucleotide off.

Collaborating institutions collected whole blood in K2EDTA tubes following their own protocols. For TCRbeta analysis, collaborators shipped samples as frozen whole blood, isolated PBMCs, or DNA extracted from either of those sample types. The CDR3 starts with the cysteine, ends with the phenylalanine, and has 14 residues. Just the 42-base CDR3 DNA is kept, in frame starting at base 1. V is reduced by 2 bases and J by 7 bases, leaving a spacing of 9 bases between them. Looking up the germline V gene yields CDR1 SGHNT and CDR2 YENEEA. Findings and caveats that apply to the study as a whole: Clinical and demographic metadata were provided uncurated, with the amount varying by source and participant.

TCRbeta CDR3 regions were amplified from genomic DNA using the immunoSEQ Assay, a bias-controlled multiplex PCR. Per the original workflow: Nucleated cell counts per sample were estimated from amplification of reference gene primers within the assay. To quantify the absolute abundance of each unique TCRbeta CDR3 rearrangement, sequence reads were collapsed and filtered. For each sample, productive Simpson clonality was calculated as the square root of Simpson's diversity index across productive rearrangements. The immuneACCESS repertoire file appears here via TCRdb, limited to in-frame rearrangements. These files lack a portion of the clones; in checked studies, under half of the deficit traces to unresolved V genes, and the cause of the others is not known. V and J calls and clone size are copied from that table; D and trimming were computed from the DNA. This sample holds under 200,000 clones; more than 85% were observed only once. In total, the top ten clones hold nearly 0.55% of the sample.

The V gene is TRBV11-3 and the J gene is TRBJ1-6; the D gene cannot be named for sure. The TCR sequence derives from a man aged 50 to 59 with acute or convalescent COVID-19. Sequenced sample: peripheral blood. For the CDR3, the sequence is CASSLTPGNSPLHF. The nucleotide sequence is TGTGCCAGCAGCTTAACCCCGGGGAATTCACCCCTCCACTTT.